This is a list of T cell receptor beta chains from one sample in a study of graft-versus-host responses after intestinal transplantation. Assay: immunoSEQ multiplex PCR; the TCRdb copy retains only in-frame clones and omits some. The sample lists some 97,000 clones, roughly 87% occurring once. The antigens these receptors bind are not known. Sequenced material: unstimulated CD4+ T cells sorted from spleen or lymph node cells, taken before transplant. These receptors all come from a human donor who was the organ donor for an intestinal transplant. CDR3s include the opening cysteine and the closing phenylalanine or tryptophan. Fields, in order: J gene, clone size, D gene, V gene, CDR3 protein, CDR3 DNA. A D gene is named only where the DNA matches it firmly. Where a row states a size, it is once, few, many or the class of an expanded clone; other rows omit it.

TRBJ1-5 NA TRBD1 TRBV19 CASSPGTGAGRPQHF TGTGCCAGTAGTCCCGGGACAGGGGCAGGGCGGCCCCAGCATTTT
TRBJ2-7 NA NA TRBV5-5 CASSLVGGYEQYF TGTGCCAGCAGCTTGGTGGGGGGCTACGAGCAGTACTTC
TRBJ1-5 few NA TRBV19 CASSREAINQPQHF TGTGCCAGTAGTCGTGAGGCAATCAATCAGCCCCAGCATTTT
TRBJ1-2 few TRBD1 TRBV7-9 CASSDTGTGSGYTF TGTGCCAGCAGTGATACCGGGACAGGGTCGGGCTACACCTTC
TRBJ2-2 NA TRBD1 TRBV5-1 CASSSDRAAGELFF TGCGCCAGCAGCTCGGACAGGGCAGCCGGGGAGCTGTTTTTT
TRBJ2-1 NA NA TRBV9 CASSVRDSEQFF TGTGCCAGCAGCGTTAGGGACTCCGAGCAGTTCTTC
TRBJ2-2 NA NA TRBV7-7 CASSLDRTGELFF TGTGCCAGCAGCTTAGACCGCACCGGGGAGCTGTTTTTT
TRBJ2-1 NA TRBD1 TRBV27 CASSLIVGQPYNEQFF TGTGCCAGCAGTTTAATAGTGGGACAGCCCTACAATGAGCAGTTCTTC
TRBJ1-2 NA TRBD1 TRBV30 CACSHPRVTGGADGYTF TGTGCCTGTTCCCACCCGAGGGTTACAGGGGGCGCGGATGGCTACACCTTC
TRBJ1-2 NA NA TRBV9 CASSVQGSANYGYTF TGTGCCAGCAGCGTACAGGGATCAGCTAACTATGGCTACACCTTC
TRBJ2-5 once TRBD2 TRBV9 CASSGTSETQYF TGTGCCAGCAGCGGGACTAGCGAGACCCAGTACTTC
TRBJ2-3 NA TRBD2 TRBV7-2 CASSLRTSGGADTQYF TGTGCCAGCAGCCTCAGGACTAGCGGGGGGGCGGATACGCAGTATTTT
TRBJ1-5 few NA TRBV28 CASSRQVDGPQHF TGTGCCAGCAGCCGCCAGGTGGATGGGCCCCAGCATTTT
TRBJ2-7 few NA TRBV30 CAWSVGRMMMGGHEQYF TGTGCCTGGAGTGTAGGACGGATGATGATGGGGGGGCACGAGCAGTACTTC